What follows describes a single TCR beta chain. This clonotype was seen repeatedly, ten times or more. The specificity of this receptor is unknown. No much larger clone is present one base from it, and per-base qualities are unavailable. TCRdb names Illumina HiSeq 1500 as the instrument used. TCRdb reprocessed the public reads (quality trimming at Q25 with fastp, clone calling with MiXCR) and kept in-frame beta chains. Each entry merges the rows of one CDR3 protein and shows their most common DNA and genes. This sample holds over 45,000 distinct CDR3 sequences; about a fifth were observed only once. The top ten hold around half of the sample. The cysteine opens and the phenylalanine closes a CDR3 of 14 amino acids. Solely the CDR3 DNA is kept, with 42 bases framed from the first base. The germline V gene specifies MDHEN as CDR1 and SYDVKM as CDR2. Trimming takes 5 bases from V and 1 base from J, and the germline ends sit 11 bases apart.

According to the study, the label for this sample's treatment or condition signals: in vitro stimulation with specific CMV peptide epitopes to enrich CMV-specific T cells. The sample is drawn from a study of T cell repertoires in cytomegalovirus infection (dated by TCRdb to between 2018 and 2021). Looking at the study overall: Recently identified HLA-C-restricted CMV epitopes, whose presentation resists viral immunomodulation, were targeted by peptide stimulations together with well-studied HLA-B-restricted epitopes. Because public TCR beta signatures pointed to carriage of CMV infection together with the matching HLA type, the HLA type of each donor mattered for the analysis. The study at large found these results: The ex vivo response was dominated by HLA-C-restricted CMV-specific TCR beta clonotypes, which also provided the single most frequent clonotype in two of eight donors. In both this cohort and an independent roughly 400-donor cohort, the cumulative frequency of public TCR beta family members distinguished carriers of CMV infection plus the relevant HLA type.

The chain uses TRBV28 and TRBJ1-2; TRBD1 is a possible D gene, resting on 6 matching bases. The TCR comes from a human donor in good health (CMV status not recorded). Some clones in this sample may be carry-over from other donors' samples. The input for sequencing was CD8+ T cells from cultured PBMCs, taken from culture after CMV antigen stimulation. The nucleotide sequence reads as follows: TGTGCCAGCAGTCCCAGGGGAGGTAACTATGGCTACACCTTC. Its protein reads: CASSPRGGNYGYTF.